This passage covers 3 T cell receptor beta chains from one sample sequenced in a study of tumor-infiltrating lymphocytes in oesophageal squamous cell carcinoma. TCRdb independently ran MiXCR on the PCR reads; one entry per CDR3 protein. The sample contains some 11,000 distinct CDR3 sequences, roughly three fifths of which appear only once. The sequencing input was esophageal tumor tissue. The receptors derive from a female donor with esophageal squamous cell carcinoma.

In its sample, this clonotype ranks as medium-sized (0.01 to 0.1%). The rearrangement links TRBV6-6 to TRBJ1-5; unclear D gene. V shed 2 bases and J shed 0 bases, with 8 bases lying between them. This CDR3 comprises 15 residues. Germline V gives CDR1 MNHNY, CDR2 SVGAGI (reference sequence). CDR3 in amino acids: CASSYDQYSNQPQHF. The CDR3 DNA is TGTGCCAGCAGTTACGACCAGTATAGCAATCAGCCCCAGCATTTT.

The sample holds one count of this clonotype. The CDR3, as DNA: TGTGCCAGCAGTTACGAGGGGGCGGATGGGGCCAACGTCCTGACTTTC. Its translation is CASSYEGADGANVLTF. This chain joins TRBV6-6 and TRBJ2-6, with 7 bases lining up with TRBD1. Trimming at V came to 2 bases and at J to 3 bases, leaving 4 bases not matched to a gene. Looked up from germline, CDR1 is MNHNY and CDR2 is SVGAGI (reference sequence). CDR3 length: 16 residues.

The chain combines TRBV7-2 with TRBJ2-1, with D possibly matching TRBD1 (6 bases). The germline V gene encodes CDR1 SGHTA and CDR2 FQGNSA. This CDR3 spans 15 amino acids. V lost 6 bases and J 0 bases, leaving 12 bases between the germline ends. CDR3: CASRTRGSSYNEQFF. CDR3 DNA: TGTGCCAGCAGGACAAGGGGGAGCTCCTACAATGAGCAGTTCTTC.